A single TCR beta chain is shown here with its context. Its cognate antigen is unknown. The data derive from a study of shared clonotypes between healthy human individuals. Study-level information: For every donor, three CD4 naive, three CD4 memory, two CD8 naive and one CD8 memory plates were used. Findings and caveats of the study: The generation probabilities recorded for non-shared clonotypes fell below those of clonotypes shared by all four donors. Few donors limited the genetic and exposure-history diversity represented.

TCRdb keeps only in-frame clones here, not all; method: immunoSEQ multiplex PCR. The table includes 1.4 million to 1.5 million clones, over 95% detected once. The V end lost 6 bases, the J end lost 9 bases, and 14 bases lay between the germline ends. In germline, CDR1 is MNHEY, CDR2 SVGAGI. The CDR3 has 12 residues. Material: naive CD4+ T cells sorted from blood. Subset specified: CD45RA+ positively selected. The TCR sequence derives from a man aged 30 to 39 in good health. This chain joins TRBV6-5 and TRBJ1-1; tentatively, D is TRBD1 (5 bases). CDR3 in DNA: TGTGCCAGCAGCCTGGGCCAGGGAAAAGCTTTCTTT. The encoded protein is CASSLGQGKAFF.